This T cell receptor (beta chain) was profiled in a study of blood T cell repertoires in COVID-19. Germline-derived CDR1 and CDR2 are LNHDA and SQIVND (reference sequence). This CDR3 is 16 amino acids long. V dropped 5 bases and J dropped 14; count of bases not matched to a gene: 16. Original processing notes: Quantification of nucleated cells was approximated via reference gene primer amplification. Profiling relied on immunoSEQ multiplex PCR, and the TCRdb table lists in-frame clones only, not all of them. V, J and clone size were drawn from that table, and D and trimming were deduced from the DNA. The profile shows roughly 100,000 clones, about 91% of them singletons.

Sequencing was carried out using peripheral blood. The TCR originated in a human donor in a cohort sampled during active COVID-19. V is TRBV19 and J is TRBJ2-1, with 12 nucleotides matching TRBD2. In DNA form, the CDR3 reads TGTGCCAGTAGTCCCGAGACTAGCGGGGGAACCCGGGTCGAGTTCTTC. Protein sequence: CASSPETSGGTRVEFF.